The clone carrying this T cell receptor beta chain was counted only a few times. This sample is drawn from a study of blood T cell repertoires in COVID-19. Across the whole study: Collection of acute and convalescent COVID-19 samples took place in the United States, Italy and Spain. T cells, B-cell-depleted T cells, or PBMCs supplied cDNA or gDNA.

Germline V gene lookup returns CDR1 LNHDA and CDR2 SQIVND (reference sequence). The CDR3 extends over 17 amino acids. V shed 4 bases and J shed 1 base, with 17 bases lying between them. The authors' processing: Amplification from reference gene primers served as the basis for estimated nucleated cell counts. Repertoires were generated with immunoSEQ multiplex PCR, while TCRdb's copy carries only in-frame clones and drops some. V, J and clone size were drawn from that table, and D and trimming were deduced from the DNA. Of under 150,000 clones listed, approximately 88% are singletons. This sequence was found in a woman aged 40 to 55 with acute or convalescent COVID-19. Specimen: peripheral blood. The chain has TRBV19 and TRBJ1-5, with D perhaps matching TRBD1 (6 bases). CDR3 DNA sequence: TGTGCCAGTAGTACTTTGGGGGCTGCTAGGAGCAATCAGCCCCAGCATTTT. Translating it yields CASSTLGAARSNQPQHF.